The 3 T cell receptor beta chains reported below all come from one sample, sequenced in a study of T cells in Graves' hyperthyroidism and ophthalmopathy. TCR beta CDR3 regions were amplified from RNA transcripts. TCR CDR3 underwent first-round RT-PCR with the HTBI primer set. TCRdb analysed the multiplex PCR reads with MiXCR anew, one entry per CDR3 protein. The sample has approximately 400,000 distinct CDR3 sequences, about 15% seen once. Sample: blood. Every receptor here comes from a woman aged 25 to 45 with Graves' hyperthyroidism.

J is TRBJ1-6 and V is TRBV30; 12 bases align to TRBD1. The length of the CDR3 is 16 residues. Per the germline V gene, CDR1 is GTSNPN and CDR2 is SVGIG (reference sequence). V dropped 3 bases and J dropped 7; count of bases not matched to a gene: 7. The CDR3 nucleotides are TGTGCCTGGAGGGCCGGGACAGGGGGCGGAAATTCACCCCTCCACTTT. Its translation: CAWRAGTGGGNSPLHF.

This clonotype was recorded at least ten times. In DNA, the CDR3 is TGTGCCAGCACTCGGACAGAGAACACTGAAGCTTTCTTT. Its protein product is CASTRTENTEAFF. The rearrangement links TRBV28 to TRBJ1-1, with D perhaps TRBD1 (6 bases). Trimming stripped 7 bases from V and 1 base from J, with 10 bases between. The CDR3 loop spans 13 amino acids. Germline assignment: CDR1 MDHEN and CDR2 SYDVKM.

The rearrangement links TRBV18 to TRBJ2-1; D unclear. Germline values: CDR1 KGHSH, CDR2 LQKENI. Deletions cut 3 bases from V and 5 bases from J, with 11 bases between. CDR3 size: 14 residues. The CDR3 DNA sequence: TGTGCCAGCTCACCGTTGGGTCTGAACAATGAGCAGTTCTTC. It translates to CASSPLGLNNEQFF.